The T cell receptor (beta chain) under discussion was sequenced for a study of OX40 agonist ivuxolimab in advanced cancers. Study-wide findings and caveats: Normalized expansion of T-cell clones was also low for some nonresponders.

Trimming shortened V by 1 base and J by 5 bases, and 11 bases separated the two germline ends. Germline assignment: CDR1 MNHNS and CDR2 SASEGT. The CDR3 is 14 residues long. Turning to this clone: The target antigen is unknown.

Clones were read by immunoSEQ multiplex PCR, and TCRdb kept only the in-frame ones, dropping some. The sample lists tens of thousands of clones; roughly 84% were seen once. The chain joins TRBV6-1 to TRBJ1-1; the D gene is possibly TRBD1 (5 bases). This specimen was CD4+ or CD8+ T cells sorted from blood, taken in a trial of the OX40 agonist ivuxolimab. The sequence derives from an adult with an advanced solid tumor such as melanoma, head and neck, liver or kidney cancer. DNA of the CDR3: TGTGCCAGCAGTGAAGTTTCGGGGGGTACTGAAGCTTTCTTT. Protein sequence: CASSEVSGGTEAFF.